Shown below are 25 T cell receptor beta chains from a single sample sequenced in a study of metastatic and nonmetastatic thyroid tumors. Before thyroid surgery, none of the patients had received any treatment. TCRdb re-analyzed the PCR reads through MiXCR. The top ten clones hold roughly 3.2% of a sample with roughly 46,000 clones, around 23% of them seen once. The sequenced sample was blood. The receptors were sampled from a male donor with papillary thyroid cancer or a benign thyroid nodule (not recorded which). Some clones in this sample may be carry-over from other donors' samples.

This clone was detected ten times or more. CDR3 coding DNA: TGTGCCAGCAGCTTAGCCGCTTTAAACGCCTACGAGCAGTACTTC. Translating gives CASSLAALNAYEQYF. The genes are TRBV7-2 and TRBJ2-7; D not resolved. Germline V lookup: CDR1 SGHTA, CDR2 FQGNSA. There are 15 residues in the CDR3. Trimming removed 0 bases at V and 2 bases at J, with 11 bases between.

This clone appeared a few times. The J gene is TRBJ1-5, the V gene TRBV6-2 or TRBV6-3, with D unresolved. V was trimmed by 5 bases and J by 5 bases, leaving 7 bases between them. CDR1 and CDR2 (germline): MNHEY, SVGEGT. CDR3 length equals 12 residues. CDR3 loop: CASSPPYQPQHF. The CDR3 DNA reads as TGTGCCAGCAGTCCACCTTATCAGCCCCAGCATTTT.

The genes are TRBV11-2 and TRBJ2-5, with D perhaps assigned TRBD1 or TRBD2 (5 bases each). V lost 3 bases to trimming and J lost 2 bases, with 7 bases between them. Germline lookup yields CDR1 SGHAT and CDR2 FQNNGV. CDR3 length equals 13 residues. DNA of the CDR3: TGTGCCAGCAGCTTCGGGACGCAAGAGACCCAGTACTTC. This codes for CASSFGTQETQYF. Complete variable domain (other parts from reference TRBV11-2 and TRBJ2-5): EAGVAQSPRYKIIEKRQSVAFWCNPISGHATLYWYQQILGQGPKLLIQFQNNGVVDDSQLPKDRFSAERLKGVDSTLKIQPAKLEDSAVYLCASSFGTQETQYFGPGTRLLVL.

Details on this clone: One end of the junction is discordant with germline, which a read error may explain. The chain uses TRBV5-1 and TRBJ2-7; no firm D call. This CDR3 has 15 amino acids. Per the germline V gene, CDR1 is SGHRS and CDR2 is YFSETQ. CDR3 loop: CAISPTLTAAYEQYF. Written as DNA, the CDR3 is TGCGCCATCAGCCCGACACTTACCGCGGCCTACGAGCAGTACTTC.

Ten or more counts support this clone. This may arise from a read error, as a much more abundant clone is one base away. The CDR3 sequence: CASGFAGDGYTF. CDR3 DNA: TGTGCCAGCGGTTTTGCAGGGGATGGCTACACCTTC. The V and J genes are TRBV28 and TRBJ1-2; the D gene is possibly TRBD1 (6 bases). This CDR3 region has 12 residues. Looked up from germline, CDR1 is MDHEN and CDR2 is SYDVKM.

The rearrangement links TRBV19 to TRBJ1-2; D is uncertain. The CDR3 contains 14 residues. V shed 7 bases and J shed 8 bases, with 20 bases lying between them. Germline CDR1 and CDR2: LNHDA and SQIVND (reference sequence). CDR3 residues: CASTYGEGIQGYTF. The DNA for the CDR3 is TGTGCCAGTACCTATGGGGAAGGGATTCAGGGCTACACCTTC.

V is TRBV19 and J is TRBJ1-2, with TRBD1 as a possible D gene (5 bases). V dropped 3 bases and J dropped 0 bases, with 11 bases sitting between them. Per germline, CDR1 LNHDA and CDR2 SQIVND (reference sequence). CDR3 size: 15 residues. For the CDR3, the DNA is TGTGCCAGTAGTATGGGGCAGAGGACTAACTATGGCTACACCTTC. Protein: CASSMGQRTNYGYTF.

This sequence joins TRBV6-1 and TRBJ2-1, with D possibly being TRBD2 (6 bases). In germline, CDR1 is MNHNS, CDR2 SASEGT. The CDR3 runs 15 residues. Trimming shortened V by 1 base and J by 4 bases, and 11 bases separated the two germline ends. This chain's CDR3 is CASSEDSGAYNEQFF. The CDR3 nucleotides are TGTGCCAGCAGTGAAGATAGCGGCGCTTACAATGAGCAGTTCTTC.

Many counts were recorded for this clone. V gene TRBV28 combines with J gene TRBJ1-1, with a possible D match to TRBD1 (6 bases). Germline V gene sequence: CDR1 MDHEN, CDR2 SYDVKM. The V gene lost 6 bases and the J gene lost 4 bases, with 15 bases spanning the gap. The CDR3 sequence is 14 residues long. The CDR3 loop is CASSPYRVRTEAFF. The CDR3 DNA follows: TGTGCCAGCAGCCCCTACAGGGTGCGCACTGAAGCTTTCTTT.

The CDR3 bases are TGCAGTGCTAGAGATCTGGGGGTCGCGGGGGCCTACAATGAGCAGTTCTTC. Translation gives CSARDLGVAGAYNEQFF. The genes are TRBV20-1 and TRBJ2-1, with TRBD2 matching 7 bases. Germline lookup yields CDR1 DFQATT and CDR2 SNEGSKA (reference sequence). This CDR3 has 17 amino acids. Trimming removed 0 bases from V and 2 bases from J; junction bases left unmatched: 10.

This clone was observed once. This likely comes from a read error, as the CDR3 has no conserved phenylalanine or tryptophan at its end. V gene TRBV7-6 combines with J gene TRBJ1-5, with D possibly matching TRBD1 (5 bases). The CDR3 extends over 15 amino acids. Per the germline V gene, CDR1 is SGHVS and CDR2 is FNYEAQ. Deletions cut 5 bases from V and 4 bases from J, with 15 bases between. The CDR3 loop is CASSQGAVANQPQHS. The CDR3, as DNA: TGTGCCAGCAGCCAAGGGGCAGTGGCTAATCAGCCCCAGCATTCT.

Many counts were recorded for this clone. The chain uses TRBV27 and TRBJ1-1; D is undetermined. There are 14 residues in the CDR3. The germline gives CDR1 MNHEY, CDR2 SMNVEV (reference sequence). V was pared by 2 bases and J by 1 base, with 8 bases between. The CDR3 region has the DNA TGTGCCAGCAGTTTAGTGCAGAGGAACACTGAAGCTTTCTTT. Protein sequence: CASSLVQRNTEAFF.

The chain employs TRBV6-1 and TRBJ1-6, with 9 bases aligning to TRBD1. Losses at the gene ends were 7 bases for V and 8 bases for J; bases not matched to a gene: 6. There are 14 residues in the CDR3. Germline CDR1 MNHNS, CDR2 SASEGT. The CDR3 nucleotides read TGTGCCAGCAATCCGGGACAGGGAGATTCACCCCTCCACTTT. Amino acids: CASNPGQGDSPLHF.

This clone was observed at least ten times. The chain recombines TRBV7-8 with TRBJ2-7; D is perhaps TRBD2 (6 bases). Trimming removed 3 bases from V and 1 base from J, with 7 bases in between. The CDR3 consists of 13 residues. Germline V lookup: CDR1 SGHVS, CDR2 FQNEAQ. CDR3 sequence reads: CASSFGRSYEQYF. In DNA form, the CDR3 reads TGTGCCAGCAGCTTCGGGAGATCCTACGAGCAGTACTTC.

This clone was seen ten or more times. This rearrangement joins TRBV13 to TRBJ2-5; TRBD2 agrees at 14 bases. The CDR3 contains 18 residues. V dropped 4 bases and J dropped 7; count of bases not matched to a gene: 14. Germline lookup yields CDR1 PRHDT and CDR2 FYEKMQ (reference sequence). As DNA, the CDR3 is TGTGCCAGCAGCTCCCTTAGGACTAGCGGGAGGCAAACGGCGACCCAGTACTTC. This translates into CASSSLRTSGRQTATQYF.

This clone has at least ten counts. The chain is built from TRBV7-8 and TRBJ2-3; perhaps TRBD2 as D (5 bases). This CDR3 spans 13 amino acids. The V gene lost 5 bases and the J gene lost 4 bases, with 10 bases spanning the gap. The germline V gene has CDR1 SGHVS and CDR2 FQNEAQ. The CDR3 spells CASSGVSADTQYF. The DNA for the CDR3 is TGTGCCAGCAGCGGGGTTAGCGCAGATACGCAGTATTTT. The full variable domain, in which reference TRBV7-8 and TRBJ2-3 provide the parts outside the CDR3, is GAGVSQSPRYKVAKRGQDVALRCDPISGHVSLFWYQQALGQGPEFLTYFQNEAQLDKSGLPSDRFFAERPEGSVSTLKIQRTQQEDSAVYLCASSGVSADTQYFGPGTRLTVL.

The chain has TRBV24-1 and TRBJ2-1; the match to TRBD1 covers 8 bases. This CDR3 contains 16 residues. Germline values: CDR1 KGHDR, CDR2 SFDVKD. J was trimmed by 6 bases and V by 0 bases; bases with no gene match: 6. CDR3 residues: CATSDLLRTGSNEQFF. CDR3 bases: TGTGCCACCAGTGATTTGCTCCGGACAGGGTCCAATGAGCAGTTCTTC.

This clone was recorded many times. The rearrangement uses TRBV5-6 and TRBJ1-2; D possibly corresponds to TRBD1 (5 bases). There are 14 residues in the CDR3. Germline values: CDR1 SGHDT, CDR2 YYEEEE. V shed 3 bases and J shed 4 bases, with 13 bases lying between them. This chain's CDR3 is CASSSWGVGYGYTF. The CDR3 DNA is TGTGCCAGCAGCTCTTGGGGGGTGGGCTATGGCTACACCTTC.

This clone came up many times. V gene TRBV3-1 combines with J gene TRBJ2-1; TRBD2 aligns across 10 bases. Trimming cost V 2 bases and J 8 bases; bases outside gene matches: 3. Germline V gene lookup returns CDR1 LGHDT and CDR2 YNNKEL (reference sequence). The CDR3 is 14 residues long. CDR3 DNA sequence: TGTGCCAGCAGCCAAAACAGCGGGAGGGATGAGCAGTTCTTC. Amino acids: CASSQNSGRDEQFF.

This clone has more than one count but fewer than ten. V gene TRBV12-3 or TRBV12-4 combines with J gene TRBJ1-5; D gene uncertain. With 5 bases removed from V and 2 bases from J, the gap between germline ends came to 7 bases. The CDR3 is made up of 13 amino acids. CDR3 coding DNA: TGTGCCAGCAGTGGATCCGGCAATCAGCCCCAGCATTTT. Translation gives CASSGSGNQPQHF.

This clone was counted at least ten times. CDR3 nucleotides: TGCAGTGCTCCCGGGGGGGCGAACACCGGGGAGCTGTTTTTT. Protein product: CSAPGGANTGELFF. The chain has TRBV20-1 and TRBJ2-2; 8 positions match TRBD2. Trimming at V came to 5 bases and at J to 0 bases, leaving 2 bases not matched to a gene. This CDR3 spans 14 amino acids. Germline V gene data show CDR1 as DFQATT and CDR2 as SNEGSKA (reference sequence).

The chain links TRBV11-3 to TRBJ2-2; D could derive from TRBD1 or TRBD2 (7 bases each). The V end lost 2 bases, the J end lost 6 bases, and 16 bases lay between the germline ends. The CDR3 is 16 amino acids. Germline CDR1 reads SGHNT; CDR2 reads YENEEA. CDR3 DNA: TGTGCCAGCAGCTTAATCCAGGGGGACTACTCCGGGGAGCTGTTTTTT. This gives the protein CASSLIQGDYSGELFF.

Of note for this clone: At one boundary the junction diverges from the germline segment, which might be a read error. V is TRBV11-2 and J is TRBJ2-1, with TRBD1 matching over 10 bases. In germline, CDR1 is SGHAT, CDR2 FQNNGV. The CDR3 loop spans 16 amino acids. The CDR3 coding sequence is TGTGCAAGCAGCTTAGACAGGACAGGGGGGCGCAATGAGCAGTTCTTC. It codes for CASSLDRTGGRNEQFF. Full variable domain (remainder filled in from reference TRBV11-2 and TRBJ2-1): EAGVAQSPRYKIIEKRQSVAFWCNPISGHATLYWYQQILGQGPKLLIQFQNNGVVDDSQLPKDRFSAERLKGVDSTLKIQPAKLEDSAVYLCASSLDRTGGRNEQFFGPGTRLTVL.

This clone appeared many times. The chain links TRBV3-1 to TRBJ2-4, with a tentative D call TRBD1 (5 bases). Germline V gene data show CDR1 as LGHDT and CDR2 as YNNKEL (reference sequence). V gave up 6 bases and J gave up 1 base, with 13 bases separating them. This CDR3 spans 15 amino acids. The CDR3 DNA follows: TGTGCCAGCAGACCCGGTGGGGCGGCCAAAAACATTCAGTACTTC. It translates to CASRPGGAAKNIQYF.

The J gene is TRBJ1-6, the V gene TRBV28; possibly TRBD1 for D (6 bases). V dropped 10 bases and J dropped 7 bases, with 17 bases sitting between them. CDR1 and CDR2 (germline): MDHEN, SYDVKM. The CDR3 is 14 amino acids. The CDR3 loop is CATAGGLGNSPLHF. The CDR3 bases are TGTGCCACTGCCGGGGGGCTAGGGAATTCACCCCTCCACTTT. Complete variable domain (other parts from reference TRBV28 and TRBJ1-6): DVKVTQSSRYLVKRTGEKVFLECVQDMDHENMFWYRQDPGLGLRLIYFSYDVKMKEKGDIPEGYSVSREKKERFSLILESASTNQTSMYLCATAGGLGNSPLHFGNGTRLTVT.